This TCR beta chain derives from a study of T cells in Graves' hyperthyroidism and ophthalmopathy. Background on the study: Sampling of peripheral blood happened at initial diagnosis, prior to any treatment.

Patients aged 18 to 65 had newly diagnosed hyperthyroidism that had lasted under 2 months. Diagnosing involved the use of clinical symptoms, serum thyroxine and TRAb, thyroid ultrasound and orbital computed tomography. Researchers took RNA transcripts and amplified the TCR beta CDR3 regions from them. When the TCR CDR3 underwent first-round RT-PCR, the HTBI primer set was used. TCRdb redid the calling of the multiplex PCR reads with MiXCR, one entry per CDR3 protein. Among fewer than 400,000 distinct CDR3 sequences listed, around 16% were seen once. General study points: Stable hyperthyroidism was separated from ophthalmopathy by a model based on 13 V-J features.

Remarks on this clonotype: No antigen is known for it.

From germline, CDR1 is MGHRA and CDR2 YSYEKL. The CDR3 loop spans 16 amino acids. V was clipped by 1 base and J by 4 bases, with 17 bases between them. The receptor was isolated from a woman between 18 and 29 years old with Graves' hyperthyroidism that later progressed to Graves' ophthalmopathy. This rearrangement joins TRBV4-1 to TRBJ2-7; TRBD2 might be the D (6 bases). The specimen was blood. DNA of the CDR3: TGCGCCAGCAGCCAAGCCGGGACTCCCGTTAGATACGAGCAGTACTTC. The encoded protein is CASSQAGTPVRYEQYF.